One sample yielded the 30 T cell receptor beta chains listed below, sequenced in a study of T cell responses to AZD1222 COVID-19 vaccine. This table comes from immunoSEQ multiplex PCR, and its TCRdb copy is limited to in-frame clones, with some not included. The top ten clones hold over 1.5% of a sample with about 150,000 clones, around nine tenths of them seen once. The material sequenced was peripheral blood, taken on day 0 of AZD1222 vaccination. The receptor source for this set is an adult in good health.

The CDR3, as DNA: TGTGCCAGCAGCTTAGCGGCGGGTTGGGTTAATGAGCAGTTCTTC. It yields the protein CASSLAAGWVNEQFF. The chain uses TRBV7-2 and TRBJ2-1, with TRBD2 as a possible D gene (5 bases). Trimming took off 0 bases at V and 7 bases at J, with 13 bases between the two ends. The CDR3 is 15 residues long. CDR1 is SGHTA and CDR2 is FQGNSA in the germline V gene. Supplemented by reference TRBV7-2 and TRBJ2-1, the full variable domain reads GAGVSQSPSNKVTEKGKDVELRCDPISGHTALYWYRQSLGQGLEFLIYFQGNSAPDKSGLPSDRFSAERTGGSVSTLTIQRTQQEDSAVYLCASSLAAGWVNEQFFGPGTRLTVL.

The chain links TRBV19 to TRBJ1-1; 9 positions match TRBD1. Trimming at V came to 5 bases and at J to 1 base, leaving 5 bases not matched to a gene. Germline loops: CDR1 LNHDA, CDR2 SQIVND (reference sequence). The CDR3 sequence is 15 residues long. This CDR3 reads CASSPVDRGNTEAFF. The CDR3 DNA sequence: TGTGCCAGTAGTCCCGTGGACAGGGGGAACACTGAAGCTTTCTTT.

This clone was seen only a few times. The sample contains more than one DNA sequence encoding this CDR3. The V gene is TRBV2, the J gene TRBJ2-7; a weak D match, TRBD1 (6 bases). There are 13 residues in the CDR3. V was clipped by 4 bases and J by 0 bases, with 7 bases between them. Germline V gives CDR1 SNHLY, CDR2 FYNNEI. CDR3 loop: CASSVQGSYEQYF. The CDR3 nucleotides read TGTGCCAGCAGTGTACAGGGCTCCTACGAGCAGTACTTC.

The chain joins TRBV5-1 to TRBJ2-1, with D possibly matching TRBD1 (6 bases). In germline, CDR1 is SGHRS, CDR2 YFSETQ. V dropped 0 bases and J dropped 2 bases, with 9 bases sitting between them. This CDR3 has 15 amino acids. CDR3 amino acids: CASSLEQGAYNEQFF. Here the CDR3 DNA reads TGCGCCAGCAGCTTGGAACAGGGCGCCTACAATGAGCAGTTCTTC.

This chain joins TRBV6-6 and TRBJ1-2, with 8 bases matching TRBD1. V shed 6 bases, J shed 6 bases, and the junction held 12 bases outside the gene matches. Germline CDR1 reads MNHNY; CDR2 reads SVGAGI (reference sequence). The CDR3 is made up of 15 amino acids. This CDR3 reads CASSPILGTGDGYTF. In DNA form, the CDR3 reads TGTGCCAGCAGCCCGATCTTGGGGACAGGAGATGGCTACACCTTC.

V and J are TRBV19 and TRBJ1-3, with unresolved D. The CDR3 runs to 14 residues. Trimming removed 11 bases from V and 0 bases from J, with 14 bases in between. Germline V gives CDR1 LNHDA, CDR2 SQIVND (reference sequence). The CDR3 sequence is CAANSESSGNTIYF. The CDR3 DNA reads TGTGCCGCCAACTCAGAGAGCTCTGGAAACACCATATATTTT. Filled out from reference TRBV19 and TRBJ1-3, the complete variable domain reads DGGITQSPKYLFRKEGQNVTLSCEQNLNHDAMYWYRQDPGQGLRLIYYSQIVNDFQKGDIAEGYSVSREKKESFPLTVTSAQKNPTAFYLCAANSESSGNTIYFGEGSWLTVV.

The chain uses TRBV28 and TRBJ1-2, with D unresolved. The CDR3 covers 16 residues. V dropped 4 bases and J dropped 4 bases, with 19 bases sitting between them. Germline-derived CDR1 and CDR2 are MDHEN and SYDVKM. The CDR3 nucleotides read TGTGCCAGCAGTTACGATTACTCCGGGTCCCTCTATGGCTACACCTTC. This codes for CASSYDYSGSLYGYTF.

This clone appeared a single time. This chain uses TRBV27 with TRBJ1-1; a possible D gene is TRBD1 (6 bases). The germline CDR1 and CDR2 sequences are MNHEY and SMNVEV (reference sequence). Between the trimmed V and J ends, which lost 3 bases and 6 bases, there was a span of 17 bases. The CDR3 is 15 amino acids. The CDR3, as DNA: TGTGCCAGCAGTTTTACAGGGTATTTTCTCTCTGAAGCTTTCTTT. Translating gives CASSFTGYFLSEAFF.

The chain has TRBV6-6 and TRBJ2-2; 9 bases match TRBD2. The V gene's germline CDR1 is MNHNY and CDR2 SVGAGI (reference sequence). The CDR3 runs to 16 residues. V trimming: 7 bases; J trimming: 2 bases; junction bases outside the gene matches: 8. CDR3 nucleotides: TGTGCCAGCAAGCCCGCAGCGGGAGGAAACACCGGGGAGCTGTTTTTT. Encoded protein: CASKPAAGGNTGELFF.

The V gene is TRBV27, the J gene TRBJ2-3; 7 bases line up with TRBD1. With V trimmed by 3 bases and J by 2 bases, 5 bases remained unmatched. The germline CDR1 and CDR2 sequences are MNHEY and SMNVEV (reference sequence). This CDR3 has 15 amino acids. CDR3 DNA: TGTGCCAGCAGTTTCGAGGGGGCCAACACAGATACGCAGTATTTT. Amino acids: CASSFEGANTDTQYF.

Only a few counts were recorded for this clone. This rearrangement joins TRBV6-5 to TRBJ1-6; tentative D call: TRBD1 (5 bases). Germline-derived CDR1 and CDR2 are MNHEY and SVGAGI. Between the trimmed V and J ends, which lost 0 bases and 7 bases, there was a span of 10 bases. This CDR3 is 15 amino acids long. The CDR3 loop reads CASSYSQGSNSPLHF. CDR3 sequence (DNA): TGTGCCAGCAGTTACTCGCAGGGTTCAAATTCACCCCTCCACTTT.

The rearrangement joins TRBV13 to TRBJ2-3; 9 nucleotides match TRBD2. The length of the CDR3 is 16 residues. After removal of 5 bases from V and 3 bases from J, the junction contained 9 bases not matched to a gene. Germline loops: CDR1 PRHDT, CDR2 FYEKMQ (reference sequence). The CDR3 is CASSGSGRRGTDTQYF. The CDR3 coding sequence is TGTGCCAGCAGCGGTAGCGGGAGACGAGGGACAGATACGCAGTATTTT.

The gene calls are TRBV10-3 and TRBJ2-1, with 10 nucleotides matching TRBD1. The J segment lost 6 bases and the V segment lost 3 bases, leaving 8 bases of the junction unmatched. CDR1 is ENHRY, CDR2 SYGVKD, per germline. CDR3 length: 16 residues. CDR3 sequence reads: CAISDPGTGEGNEQFF. The CDR3 nucleotides are TGTGCCATCAGTGACCCCGGGACAGGGGAAGGCAATGAGCAGTTCTTC.

The rearrangement joins TRBV6-5 to TRBJ2-1; D not certain. The CDR3 is 12 amino acids. Germline loops: CDR1 MNHEY, CDR2 SVGAGI. V lost 2 bases and J lost 9, with 8 bases in between. The CDR3 nucleotides read TGTGCCAGCAGTTACACTTCCTCTGAGCAGTTCTTC. Translated, it gives CASSYTSSEQFF.

This chain uses TRBV20-1 with TRBJ2-4; D not resolved. The CDR3 loop spans 11 amino acids. The ends were cut back, 4 bases at V and 16 bases at J, with 17 bases in the middle. Germline CDR1 and CDR2: DFQATT and SNEGSKA (reference sequence). CDR3 sequence reads: CSAKLLQIAYF. CDR3 bases: TGCAGTGCTAAACTCTTGCAGATCGCATACTTC.

The rearrangement uses TRBV15 and TRBJ2-7, with D unclear. V was pared by 0 bases and J by 1 base, with 4 bases between. This CDR3 has 13 amino acids. CDR1 and CDR2 (germline): LNHNV, YYDKDF (reference sequence). CDR3 sequence reads: CATSRDPSYEQYF. The CDR3, as DNA: TGTGCCACCAGCAGAGACCCGTCCTACGAGCAGTACTTC.

The chain recombines TRBV10-3 with TRBJ1-5; D unresolved. Germline CDR1 and CDR2: ENHRY and SYGVKD. The CDR3 spans 15 residues. V was cut by 5 bases and J by 4 bases, with 15 bases left in between. Written as DNA, the CDR3 is TGTGCCATCAGTTCGGGCCCTCAAGGGAATCAGCCCCAGCATTTT. It encodes CAISSGPQGNQPQHF.

The CDR3 sequence: CASSNSWEKSSYEQYF. Written as DNA, the CDR3 is TGTGCCAGCAGCAACAGCTGGGAAAAAAGCTCCTACGAGCAGTACTTC. The rearrangement uses TRBV21-1 and TRBJ2-7. TRBV21-1 is marked as a pseudogene. The CDR3 length is 16 residues.

V is TRBV6-2 or TRBV6-3 and J is TRBJ2-3; 9 nucleotides line up with TRBD1. CDR1 is MNHEY and CDR2 is SVGEGT in the germline V gene. V lost 5 bases, J lost 5 bases, and 11 bases stayed unmatched. The CDR3 is made up of 16 amino acids. The DNA of the CDR3 is TGTGCCAGCAGTATCGGGACAGGGAGAACCGTAGATACGCAGTATTTT. Protein sequence: CASSIGTGRTVDTQYF.

This chain joins TRBV5-1 and TRBJ2-1; TRBD1 matches at 10 bases. Trimming took 6 bases from V and 6 from J; bases not matched to a gene: 6. Germline CDR1 SGHRS, CDR2 YFSETQ. The CDR3 totals 14 residues. CDR3 region: CASISGTGANEQFF. CDR3 in DNA: TGCGCCAGCATTTCCGGGACAGGGGCCAATGAGCAGTTCTTC. Together with reference TRBV5-1 and TRBJ2-1, the CDR3 gives the full variable domain: KAGVTQTPRYLIKTRGQQVTLSCSPISGHRSVSWYQQTPGQGLQFLFEYFSETQRNKGNFPGRFSGRQFSNSRSEMNVSTLELGDSALYLCASISGTGANEQFFGPGTRLTVL.

The chain has TRBV18 and TRBJ2-7, with D perhaps TRBD1 (5 bases). The length of the CDR3 is 14 residues. Germline assignment: CDR1 KGHSH and CDR2 LQKENI. V was shortened by 3 bases and J by 4 bases, with 13 bases between the two germline ends. In DNA, the CDR3 is TGTGCCAGCTCACCTTTTCAGGGATCGTACGAGCAGTACTTC. Amino acids: CASSPFQGSYEQYF. The variable domain in full, with the rest retrieved from reference TRBV18 and TRBJ2-7, is NAGVMQNPRHLVRRRGQEARLRCSPMKGHSHVYWYRQLPEEGLKFMVYLQKENIIDESGMPKERFSAEFPKEGPSILRIQQVVRGDSAAYFCASSPFQGSYEQYFGPGTRLTVT.

The gene calls are TRBV6-4 and TRBJ2-1, with D tentatively TRBD2 (6 bases). The ends were cut back, 3 bases at V and 2 bases at J, with 8 bases in the middle. CDR3 size: 14 residues. From germline, CDR1 is MRHNA and CDR2 SNTAGT. CDR3 bases: TGTGCCAGCAGTGATTCGGGAGCCTACAATGAGCAGTTCTTC. This translates into CASSDSGAYNEQFF.

This chain links TRBV5-6 with TRBJ1-1; 7 nucleotides line up with TRBD1. The CDR3 extends over 14 amino acids. V shed 2 bases, J shed 1 base, and the junction held 2 bases outside the gene matches. CDR1 is SGHDT and CDR2 is YYEEEE in the germline V gene. The DNA for the CDR3 is TGTGCCAGCAGCTTCAGGGGGGCGAACACTGAAGCTTTCTTT. The encoded protein is CASSFRGANTEAFF.

The rearrangement uses TRBV7-2 and TRBJ2-1; 8 bases align to TRBD2. CDR1 and CDR2 from the germline V gene are SGHTA and FQGNSA. Trimming cost V 7 bases and J 4 bases; bases outside gene matches: 6. The CDR3 is 14 amino acids. The CDR3 reads CASTWRGVYNEQFF. CDR3 nucleotide sequence: TGTGCCAGCACCTGGCGGGGGGTTTACAATGAGCAGTTCTTC. The entire variable domain, with the rest obtained from reference TRBV7-2 and TRBJ2-1, is as follows: GAGVSQSPSNKVTEKGKDVELRCDPISGHTALYWYRQSLGQGLEFLIYFQGNSAPDKSGLPSDRFSAERTGGSVSTLTIQRTQQEDSAVYLCASTWRGVYNEQFFGPGTRLTVL.

The chain joins TRBV29-1 to TRBJ1-1; the D gene is possibly TRBD1 (6 bases). Germline V gene data show CDR1 as SQVTM and CDR2 as ANQGSEA. The CDR3 covers 13 residues. V gave up 4 bases and J gave up 6 bases, with 15 bases separating them. CDR3 nucleotide sequence: TGCAGCGTTGGTACTACAGGGACCTCTGAAGCTTTCTTT. This gives the protein CSVGTTGTSEAFF.

The chain links TRBV7-2 to TRBJ2-3; 9 bases map to TRBD2. CDR1 is SGHTA and CDR2 is FQGNSA in the germline V gene. The CDR3 sequence is 17 residues long. Trimming removed 5 bases from V and 2 bases from J; junction bases left unmatched: 11. This CDR3 is CASSLHSSGAPTDTQYF. The CDR3 region has the DNA TGTGCCAGCAGCCTACACTCTAGCGGGGCCCCCACAGATACGCAGTATTTT.

The gene calls are TRBV12-3 or TRBV12-4 and TRBJ2-1; possibly TRBD1 for D (6 bases). Trimming left V 8 bases short and J 6 bases short, with 11 bases between. The CDR3 spans 12 residues. DNA for the CDR3: TGTGCCAGCGGGGGCCGCCTCAATGAGCAGTTCTTC. This translates into CASGGRLNEQFF.

The chain recombines TRBV6-6 with TRBJ2-3, with TRBD2 identical over 11 bases. Per the germline V gene, CDR1 is MNHNY and CDR2 is SVGAGI (reference sequence). The CDR3 has 15 amino acids. The junction had 7 bases not matched to a gene; V was cut back by 5 bases and J by 6 bases. The CDR3 loop reads CASSPLAGVVDTQYF. CDR3 coding DNA: TGTGCCAGCAGTCCACTAGCGGGAGTGGTGGATACGCAGTATTTT.

The V gene is TRBV7-2, the J gene TRBJ1-5; no clear D. This CDR3 is built from 13 residues. Germline V lookup: CDR1 SGHTA, CDR2 FQGNSA. V lost 6 bases to trimming and J lost 4 bases, with 10 bases between them. The CDR3 DNA reads TGTGCCAGCAGTCTTGTAGAAAATCAGCCCCAGCATTTT. It specifies CASSLVENQPQHF.

The chain links TRBV7-3 to TRBJ1-1; D gene uncertain. The CDR3 is made up of 13 amino acids. The germline V gene has CDR1 SGHTA and CDR2 FQGTGA. V shed 5 bases and J shed 4 bases, with 11 bases lying between them. CDR3 sequence (DNA): TGTGCCAGCAGCAGGACGGCTATCACTGAAGCTTTCTTT. The encoded protein is CASSRTAITEAFF. Looking up the rest from reference TRBV7-3 and TRBJ1-1 gives the full variable domain: GAGVSQTPSNKVTEKGKYVELRCDPISGHTALYWYRQSLGQGPEFLIYFQGTGAADDSGLPNDRFFAVRPEGSVSTLKIQRTERGDSAVYLCASSRTAITEAFFGQGTRLTVV.